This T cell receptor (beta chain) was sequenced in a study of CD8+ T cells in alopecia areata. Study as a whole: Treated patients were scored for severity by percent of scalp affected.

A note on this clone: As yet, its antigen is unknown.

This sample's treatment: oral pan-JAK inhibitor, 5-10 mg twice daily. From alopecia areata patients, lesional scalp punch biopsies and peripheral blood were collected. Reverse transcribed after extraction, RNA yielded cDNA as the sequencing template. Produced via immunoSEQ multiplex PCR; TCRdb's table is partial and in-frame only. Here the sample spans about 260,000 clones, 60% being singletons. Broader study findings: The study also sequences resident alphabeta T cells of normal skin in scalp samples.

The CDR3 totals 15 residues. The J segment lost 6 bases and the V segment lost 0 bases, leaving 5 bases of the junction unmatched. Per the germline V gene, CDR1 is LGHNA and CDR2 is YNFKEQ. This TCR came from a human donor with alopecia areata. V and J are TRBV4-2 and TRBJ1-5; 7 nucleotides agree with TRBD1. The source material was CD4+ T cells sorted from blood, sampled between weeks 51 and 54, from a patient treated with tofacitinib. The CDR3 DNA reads TGTGCCAGCAGCCAAGATAAGGGGGCCGGTCAGCCCCAGCATTTT. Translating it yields CASSQDKGAGQPQHF.